The following is a TCR beta chain sequence with its context. This sample stems from a study of cytomegalovirus exposure and HLA in healthy donors. The PCR contained 60 Vbeta and 13 Jbeta primers. Sequenced by immunoSEQ multiplex PCR; TCRdb stores in-frame clones only, minus some. The sample holds 110,000 or so clones, approximately 79% seen once. CDR1 is SGHKS, CDR2 YYEKEE, per germline (reference sequence). This CDR3 has 15 residues. Trimming at V came to 2 bases and at J to 5 bases, leaving 8 bases not matched to a gene. This TCR was recovered from a man in his forties or fifties in good health and CMV-seropositive. The V gene is TRBV5-5, the J gene TRBJ2-7; TRBD1 aligns across 9 bases. Sequencing was carried out using PBMCs. The CDR3 DNA reads TGTGCCAGCAGCTTCTTACAGGGGGCGGTCGACGAGCAGTACTTC. As protein: CASSFLQGAVDEQYF.